This T cell receptor (beta chain) is from a study of PD-1 blockade in mismatch repair-deficient tumors. Clones were read by immunoSEQ multiplex PCR, and TCRdb kept only the in-frame ones, dropping some. The repertoire consists of around 100,000 clones, with under 90% occurring once and the leading ten covering around 6.6%. The V end lost 6 bases, the J end lost 0 bases, and 21 bases lay between the germline ends. Germline V gives CDR1 MNHEY, CDR2 SMNVEV (reference sequence). This CDR3 has 17 amino acids. The clonotype originates from an adult with mismatch repair-deficient cancer. V usage is TRBV27 and J usage is TRBJ2-7, with D tentatively TRBD1 or TRBD2 (6 bases each). The specimen was peripheral blood, collected about 36 weeks after starting pembrolizumab. DNA of the CDR3: TGTGCCAGCAGCACAACCCGGGGGCGGGTTAGCTCCTACGAGCAGTACTTC. It specifies CASSTTRGRVSSYEQYF.